Shown below are 25 T cell receptor beta chains from a single sample sequenced in a study of blood T cell repertoires in COVID-19. Clones were sequenced by immunoSEQ multiplex PCR, and TCRdb holds only the in-frame ones, with some missing. The sample includes about 53,000 clones, 80% to 90% of them seen just once. The material sequenced was peripheral blood. These TCRs come from a man between 60 and 70 years old with active COVID-19.

This chain uses TRBV19 with TRBJ1-1, with D perhaps TRBD1 (5 bases). Between the trimmed V and J ends, which lost 6 bases and 6 bases, there was a span of 14 bases. Germline V gene lookup returns CDR1 LNHDA and CDR2 SQIVND (reference sequence). The CDR3 length is 13 residues. The CDR3 reads CASSQGRRAEAFF. The DNA of the CDR3 is TGTGCCAGTAGCCAGGGAAGAAGGGCTGAAGCTTTCTTT. Complete variable domain (other parts from reference TRBV19 and TRBJ1-1): DGGITQSPKYLFRKEGQNVTLSCEQNLNHDAMYWYRQDPGQGLRLIYYSQIVNDFQKGDIAEGYSVSREKKESFPLTVTSAQKNPTAFYLCASSQGRRAEAFFGQGTRLTVV.

V is TRBV6-1 and J is TRBJ2-7; perhaps TRBD2 as D (5 bases). With 3 bases removed from V and 3 bases from J, the gap between germline ends came to 15 bases. The CDR3 runs 15 residues. CDR1 and CDR2 (germline): MNHNS, SASEGT. The CDR3 sequence: CASSEEASTLYEQYF. The CDR3, as DNA: TGTGCCAGCAGTGAGGAGGCTAGCACACTCTACGAGCAGTACTTC.

There are a few counts of this clone. This sequence joins TRBV28 and TRBJ1-5, with D maybe TRBD1 (6 bases). The CDR3 totals 14 residues. V shed 4 bases and J shed 0 bases, with 7 bases lying between them. CDR1 MDHEN and CDR2 SYDVKM come from the germline V gene. The CDR3 is CASSWTASNQPQHF. Here the CDR3 DNA reads TGTGCCAGCAGTTGGACAGCTAGCAATCAGCCCCAGCATTTT.

J is TRBJ2-2 and V is TRBV14, with 10 bases fitting TRBD1. Trimming at V came to 6 bases and at J to 7 bases, leaving 8 bases not matched to a gene. CDR3 length: 15 residues. Germline V gives CDR1 SGHDN, CDR2 FVKESK. In nucleotides, the CDR3 is TGTGCCAGCAGGAACGGACAGGGGGACTACGGGGAGCTGTTTTTT. Translation: CASRNGQGDYGELFF.

V is TRBV18 and J is TRBJ2-2; D not certain. Germline values: CDR1 KGHSH, CDR2 LQKENI. V lost 1 base, J lost 6 bases, and 18 bases lay in between. The CDR3 covers 17 residues. CDR3 nucleotide sequence: TGTGCCAGCTCACCACTTAGTGGTGCAATTGTGGCCGGGGAGCTGTTTTTT. Translating gives CASSPLSGAIVAGELFF.

The V gene is TRBV4-1, the J gene TRBJ1-4, with unresolved D. V was cut by 3 bases and J by 3 bases, with 17 bases left in between. The germline CDR1 and CDR2 sequences are MGHRA and YSYEKL. The CDR3 runs to 17 residues. The CDR3 DNA follows: TGCGCCAGCAGCCAGACCCCGGCGGGGTGGTCTAATGAAAAACTGTTTTTT. This gives the protein CASSQTPAGWSNEKLFF.

The chain employs TRBV18 and TRBJ1-1, with D tentatively TRBD1 (6 bases). The germline V gene has CDR1 KGHSH and CDR2 LQKENI. Trimming pared 2 bases from V and 1 base from J, leaving 11 bases between. The CDR3 extends over 15 amino acids. The chain's CDR3 is CASSPAETGNTEAFF. DNA of the CDR3: TGTGCCAGCTCACCAGCTGAGACAGGGAACACTGAAGCTTTCTTT.

This clone was counted once. The chain recombines TRBV7-8 with TRBJ2-1, with 12 bases lining up with TRBD2. The CDR3 sequence is 15 residues long. The germline gives CDR1 SGHVS, CDR2 FQNEAQ. Trimming at V came to 6 bases and at J to 4 bases, leaving 4 bases not matched to a gene. This CDR3 reads CASRLLAGGYNEQFF. The CDR3 region has the DNA TGTGCCAGCAGATTACTAGCGGGAGGTTACAATGAGCAGTTCTTC. Combining the CDR3 with reference TRBV7-8 and TRBJ2-1 gives the whole variable domain GAGVSQSPRYKVAKRGQDVALRCDPISGHVSLFWYQQALGQGPEFLTYFQNEAQLDKSGLPSDRFFAERPEGSVSTLKIQRTQQEDSAVYLCASRLLAGGYNEQFFGPGTRLTVL.

Comments on this clone: A junction boundary mismatches the germline segment, possibly from a read error. V usage is TRBV2 and J usage is TRBJ2-5, with 11 bases lining up with TRBD2. Germline CDR1 and CDR2: SNHLY and FYNNEI. The CDR3 consists of 15 residues. In DNA, the CDR3 is TGTGCCAGCAGTTTCACTAGCGGGAGCCTGGAGACCCTGTACTTC. Translation gives CASSFTSGSLETLYF.

V gene TRBV6-5 combines with J gene TRBJ1-1; weak D call: TRBD1 (5 bases). Trimming removed 6 bases from V and 1 base from J, with 9 bases in between. Germline V lookup: CDR1 MNHEY, CDR2 SVGAGI. This CDR3 comprises 13 residues. The CDR3 DNA sequence: TGTGCCAGCAGGGGAACAGGGAACACTGAAGCTTTCTTT. It yields the protein CASRGTGNTEAFF.

V is TRBV7-6 and J is TRBJ2-1, with no clear D. Germline V gene lookup returns CDR1 SGHVS and CDR2 FNYEAQ. The V end was cut by 4 bases, the J end by 0 bases, with 10 bases between. This CDR3 is built from 15 residues. DNA of the CDR3: TGTGCCAGCAGCTCCCTAGAGAGCTCCTACAATGAGCAGTTCTTC. Translation: CASSSLESSYNEQFF.

The chain links TRBV5-1 to TRBJ1-1, with D possibly being TRBD1 (6 bases). The CDR3 is 17 amino acids. Germline-derived CDR1 and CDR2 are SGHRS and YFSETQ. V lost 0 bases and J 4 bases, leaving 19 bases between the germline ends. CDR3 coding DNA: TGCGCCAGCAGCTTGGGGCGGGTACAGGGCAGGGGCACTGAAGCTTTCTTT. Translated: CASSLGRVQGRGTEAFF.

This clone has only a few counts. This chain joins TRBV28 and TRBJ2-1; D remains ambiguous. CDR1 is MDHEN and CDR2 is SYDVKM in the germline V gene. With 5 bases removed from V and 12 bases from J, the gap between germline ends came to 14 bases. This CDR3 region has 12 residues. Here the CDR3 reads CASSQNRYGQFF. CDR3 DNA: TGTGCCAGCAGTCAGAACAGATATGGGCAGTTCTTC.

For the CDR3, the DNA is TGTGCCAGCAGCTTTAATGTCGTGTCAGGGCAGTACTTC. It translates to CASSFNVVSGQYF. The V gene is TRBV5-6, the J gene TRBJ2-7; D call uncertain. Germline V gives CDR1 SGHDT, CDR2 YYEEEE. Trimming stripped 2 bases from V and 9 bases from J, with 15 bases between. The CDR3 runs to 13 residues.

Only one count was recorded for this clone. V and J are TRBV2 and TRBJ1-1, with a possible D match to TRBD1 (5 bases). This CDR3 has 16 amino acids. V dropped 7 bases and J dropped 1 base, with 19 bases sitting between them. Germline V CDR1 and CDR2: SNHLY, FYNNEI. CDR3 nucleotide sequence: TGTGCCAGCAAAGCTAGGGCAGGGCGGTGGAACACTGAAGCTTTCTTT. Amino acid sequence: CASKARAGRWNTEAFF.

This clone was observed a single time. The chain combines TRBV29-1 with TRBJ1-5; a weak D match, TRBD1 (5 bases). The germline gives CDR1 SQVTM, CDR2 ANQGSEA. The V end was cut by 4 bases, the J end by 0 bases, with 10 bases between. This CDR3 region has 14 residues. The CDR3 nucleotides read TGCAGCGTTGTGCAGGGTAATAGCAATCAGCCCCAGCATTTT. It codes for CSVVQGNSNQPQHF.

The chain carries TRBV4-2 and TRBJ2-7; TRBD2 aligns across 7 bases. The germline V gene has CDR1 LGHNA and CDR2 YNFKEQ. V dropped 3 bases and J dropped 1; count of bases not matched to a gene: 15. This CDR3 region has 18 residues. The CDR3 protein is CASSQAGGGWGGSYEQYF. CDR3 coding DNA: TGTGCCAGCAGCCAGGCTGGGGGTGGGTGGGGAGGGTCCTACGAGCAGTACTTC.

This clone has a single count. The chain combines TRBV7-9 with TRBJ2-5; the match to TRBD2 covers 8 bases. This CDR3 contains 14 residues. Unmatched junction bases numbered 2, after V lost 2 bases and J lost 3 bases. Germline V lookup: CDR1 SEHNR, CDR2 FQNEAQ (reference sequence). The CDR3 nucleotides read TGTGCCAGCAGCTTAAATAGCGGGAAAGAGACCCAGTACTTC. This encodes CASSLNSGKETQYF.

This sequence joins TRBV5-4 and TRBJ1-3; D unresolved. The V end lost 0 bases, the J end lost 4 bases, and 5 bases lay between the germline ends. The CDR3 has 13 residues. CDR1 and CDR2 (germline): SGHNT, YYREEE (reference sequence). The CDR3 region is CASSLVTGNTIYF. The CDR3, as DNA: TGTGCCAGCAGCTTGGTGACAGGAAACACCATATATTTT.

The genes are TRBV5-4 and TRBJ2-7; TRBD2 matches 9 bases. Germline CDR1 is SGHNT and CDR2 is YYREEE (reference sequence). The CDR3 loop spans 14 amino acids. With 0 bases clipped from V and 2 bases from J, the junction kept 0 bases outside the gene matches. CDR3 DNA sequence: TGTGCCAGCAGCTTGGGGACTAGCGCCTACGAGCAGTACTTC. It encodes CASSLGTSAYEQYF.

V usage is TRBV5-1 and J usage is TRBJ2-5; the D gene is possibly TRBD1 (5 bases). The CDR3 has 14 residues. The ends were cut back, 2 bases at V and 4 bases at J, with 12 bases in the middle. The germline V gene has CDR1 SGHRS and CDR2 YFSETQ. The CDR3 region has the DNA TGCGCCAGCAGCTTAACAGGTGTTAGAGAGACCCAGTACTTC. This encodes CASSLTGVRETQYF.

The rearrangement links TRBV9 to TRBJ2-1; a weak D match, TRBD2 (5 bases). Germline CDR1 is SGDLS and CDR2 is YYNGEE. The V end lost 0 bases, the J end lost 1 base, and 8 bases lay between the germline ends. This CDR3 comprises 15 residues. CDR3 region: CASSVGAGSYNEQFF. In DNA form, the CDR3 reads TGTGCCAGCAGCGTAGGGGCGGGTTCCTACAATGAGCAGTTCTTC.

The chain uses TRBV28 and TRBJ1-5; weak D call: TRBD1 (5 bases). Germline lookup yields CDR1 MDHEN and CDR2 SYDVKM. V was shortened by 6 bases and J by 3 bases, with 12 bases between the two germline ends. CDR3 size: 14 residues. Here the CDR3 DNA reads TGTGCCAGCAGCTCGGGGGAGGCCAATCAGCCCCAGCATTTT. Protein product: CASSSGEANQPQHF.

The rearrangement uses TRBV27 and TRBJ2-2; D not resolved. V was cut by 1 base and J by 1 base, with 7 bases left in between. There are 15 residues in the CDR3. Germline V gene sequence: CDR1 MNHEY, CDR2 SMNVEV (reference sequence). Here the CDR3 DNA reads TGTGCCAGCAGTTTATTTGGCAGGAACACCGGGGAGCTGTTTTTT. This gives the protein CASSLFGRNTGELFF.

The rearrangement joins TRBV19 to TRBJ2-7; D might be TRBD2 (6 bases). The CDR3 spans 13 residues. Trimming removed 8 bases at V and 3 bases at J, with 14 bases between. In germline, CDR1 is LNHDA, CDR2 SQIVND (reference sequence). The CDR3, as DNA: TGTGCCAGTTCATGGGGGGTAAGCTACGAGCAGTACTTC. Protein sequence: CASSWGVSYEQYF.